This TCR beta chain stems from a study of blood T cell repertoires in COVID-19. Germline CDR1 reads SNHLY; CDR2 reads FYNNEI. The CDR3 covers 13 residues. V lost 6 bases, J lost 7 bases, and 7 bases stayed unmatched. Measured with immunoSEQ multiplex PCR; TCRdb has only the in-frame clones, and not every one. The sample has tens of thousands of clones, around 84% seen once. The TCR comes from an elderly woman in a cohort sampled during active or convalescent COVID-19. The source material was peripheral blood. The chain joins TRBV2 to TRBJ2-7, with 9 bases lining up with TRBD2. The CDR3 DNA reads TGTGCCAGCAGGAGACTTGCGGGAGGGGAGCAGTACTTC. Translated, it gives CASRRLAGGEQYF. Full variable domain (rest looked up from reference TRBV2 and TRBJ2-7): EPEVTQTPSHQVTQMGQEVILRCVPISNHLYFYWYRQILGQKVEFLVSFYNNEISEKSEIFDDQFSVERPDGSNFTLKIRSTKLEDSAMYFCASRRLAGGEQYFGPGTRLTVT.